Below are 9 T cell receptor beta chains sequenced from a single sample in a study of shared clonotypes between healthy human individuals. CD45RO-negative, CCR7-positively selected cells formed the naive CD8 fraction, excluding terminally differentiated effector memory CD45RA+ cells. Produced via immunoSEQ multiplex PCR; TCRdb's table is partial and in-frame only. The table includes roughly 770,000 clones, about 96% detected once. The material sequenced was naive CD8+ T cells sorted from blood. The receptors originated from a man younger than 40 in good health.

This rearrangement joins TRBV20-1 to TRBJ2-1; the D is unclear. The CDR3 runs 11 residues. V gave up 4 bases and J gave up 9 bases, with 10 bases separating them. Germline CDR1 is DFQATT and CDR2 is SNEGSKA (reference sequence). For the CDR3, the DNA is TGCAGTGCTATTTTTTATGGTGAGCAGTTCTTC. Its protein is CSAIFYGEQFF.

CDR3 sequence reads: CASSTGQPVYEQYF. The DNA for the CDR3 is TGTGCCAGCTCCACGGGACAGCCAGTCTACGAGCAGTACTTC. The rearrangement joins TRBV27 to TRBJ2-7, with 7 nucleotides matching TRBD1. From germline, CDR1 is MNHEY and CDR2 SMNVEV (reference sequence). This CDR3 spans 14 amino acids. The V gene end was trimmed by 8 bases and the J gene end by 3 bases; junction bases not matched to a gene: 10.

The gene calls are TRBV5-1 and TRBJ2-1; either TRBD1 or TRBD2 may fit D (7 bases each). Germline V lookup: CDR1 SGHRS, CDR2 YFSETQ. This CDR3 spans 15 amino acids. Trimming left V 0 bases short and J 9 bases short, with 16 bases between. Here the CDR3 DNA reads TGCGCCAGCAGCTTGGCGGCAGGGGGAGGGGTTGAGCAGTTCTTC. Protein: CASSLAAGGGVEQFF.

V is TRBV28 and J is TRBJ2-3; D is unclear. V was trimmed by 7 bases and J by 2 bases, leaving 16 bases between them. Germline CDR1 reads MDHEN; CDR2 reads SYDVKM. There are 15 residues in the CDR3. CDR3 loop: CASTAGTRDTDTQYF. CDR3 nucleotides: TGTGCCAGCACAGCTGGAACAAGGGACACAGATACGCAGTATTTT. The entire variable domain, with the rest obtained from reference TRBV28 and TRBJ2-3, is as follows: DVKVTQSSRYLVKRTGEKVFLECVQDMDHENMFWYRQDPGLGLRLIYFSYDVKMKEKGDIPEGYSVSREKKERFSLILESASTNQTSMYLCASTAGTRDTDTQYFGPGTRLTVL.

This rearrangement joins TRBV15 to TRBJ2-2; D is perhaps TRBD1 or TRBD2 (6 bases each). CDR1 LNHNV and CDR2 YYDKDF come from the germline V gene (reference sequence). V shed 3 bases and J shed 6 bases, with 26 bases lying between them. This CDR3 region has 19 residues. The CDR3 sequence is CATSSTLTTGTRDSGELFF. The CDR3 DNA sequence: TGTGCCACCAGCAGCACCTTGACTACCGGGACACGGGACTCCGGGGAGCTGTTTTTT.

The V call is TRBV10-2, the J call TRBJ1-1; maybe TRBD1 (5 bases). CDR1 and CDR2 from the germline V gene are WSHSY and SAAADI. With 5 bases removed from V and 2 bases from J, the gap between germline ends came to 12 bases. CDR3 length: 14 amino acids. CDR3 DNA sequence: TGCGCCAGCAGTTACAGGCAGGAAAACACTGAAGCTTTCTTT. Its translation: CASSYRQENTEAFF.

The V and J genes are TRBV11-2 and TRBJ2-1; the match to TRBD2 covers 13 bases. Germline CDR1 SGHAT, CDR2 FQNNGV. This CDR3 has 14 residues. The J segment lost 9 bases and the V segment lost 6 bases, leaving 5 bases of the junction unmatched. The CDR3 DNA reads as TGTGCCAGCAGACTAGCGGGAGGGCTAAGTGAGCAGTTCTTC. It yields the protein CASRLAGGLSEQFF. The whole variable domain, filled in from reference TRBV11-2 and TRBJ2-1, reads EAGVAQSPRYKIIEKRQSVAFWCNPISGHATLYWYQQILGQGPKLLIQFQNNGVVDDSQLPKDRFSAERLKGVDSTLKIQPAKLEDSAVYLCASRLAGGLSEQFFGPGTRLTVL.

The chain employs TRBV7-3 and TRBJ2-2; D is possibly TRBD2 (5 bases). V was trimmed by 4 bases and J by 1 base, leaving 13 bases between them. CDR3 length: 16 residues. Germline CDR1 SGHTA, CDR2 FQGTGA. CDR3 nucleotides: TGTGCCAGCAGCTCGCCTGGGAGTAGGAACACCGGGGAGCTGTTTTTT. Its translation: CASSSPGSRNTGELFF.

The rearrangement joins TRBV2 to TRBJ2-3, with 11 bases fitting TRBD2. The germline CDR1 and CDR2 sequences are SNHLY and FYNNEI. Losses at the gene ends were 8 bases for V and 2 bases for J; bases not matched to a gene: 9. This CDR3 has 16 amino acids. CDR3 nucleotides: TGTGCCAGCGGGGTTGTAGCGGGAGGGGTCACAGATACGCAGTATTTT. This encodes CASGVVAGGVTDTQYF.